This TCR beta chain was sequenced in a study of blood T cell repertoires in COVID-19. Study as a whole: Sites in the United States, Italy and Spain provided acute and convalescent COVID-19 samples.

Profiling relied on immunoSEQ multiplex PCR, and the TCRdb table lists in-frame clones only, not all of them. This sample has roughly 80,000 clones, with 65% to 85% found just once. CDR3 length equals 14 residues. V was shortened by 4 bases and J by 2 bases, with 10 bases between the two germline ends. CDR1 WNHNN and CDR2 SYGVQD come from the germline V gene (reference sequence). Sample: peripheral blood. The clonotype comes from a man between 70 and 80 years old with active or convalescent COVID-19. V is TRBV10-1 and J is TRBJ2-3; weak D call: TRBD2 (5 bases). The CDR3 loop is CASSGGRDTDTQYF. CDR3 sequence (DNA): TGCGCCAGCAGTGGAGGACGGGACACAGATACGCAGTATTTT.